This T cell receptor beta chain was retrieved from a study of regulatory T cells in long-lasting Graves disease. Combining iRepertoire HTBI primers with Arm-PCR of CDR3 regions, the authors built TCR beta libraries. MiXCR, applied by TCRdb to the multiplex PCR reads, yields one record per CDR3 protein. The sample contains 500,000 or so distinct CDR3 sequences, around 16% of which appear only once. The CDR3 has 16 amino acids. CDR1 and CDR2 (germline): LGHDT, YNNKEL (reference sequence). The V end lost 3 bases, the J end lost 0 bases, and 14 bases lay between the germline ends. Time point indicated: newly diagnosed GD, antithyroid drugs for less than 3 months. RNA from PBMCs was the source of the TCR library. At least ten counts were recorded for this clonotype. This sample also appeared in a second study, on T cells in Graves' hyperthyroidism and ophthalmopathy. From that study: It was considered stable Graves' hyperthyroidism when ophthalmopathy did not progress within 18 months. Ophthalmopathy was predicted by the model a median of about six months ahead of onset.

The V gene is TRBV3-1, the J gene TRBJ1-1; TRBD1 might be the D (5 bases). The receptor was derived from a middle-aged woman with Graves disease. The sample here was peripheral blood mononuclear cells (PBMCs), taken at new diagnosis, from a patient treated with antithyroid drugs. In DNA form, the CDR3 reads TGTGCCAGCAGCCAGGGGGACGCCTTAATGAACACTGAAGCTTTCTTT. This translates into CASSQGDALMNTEAFF.